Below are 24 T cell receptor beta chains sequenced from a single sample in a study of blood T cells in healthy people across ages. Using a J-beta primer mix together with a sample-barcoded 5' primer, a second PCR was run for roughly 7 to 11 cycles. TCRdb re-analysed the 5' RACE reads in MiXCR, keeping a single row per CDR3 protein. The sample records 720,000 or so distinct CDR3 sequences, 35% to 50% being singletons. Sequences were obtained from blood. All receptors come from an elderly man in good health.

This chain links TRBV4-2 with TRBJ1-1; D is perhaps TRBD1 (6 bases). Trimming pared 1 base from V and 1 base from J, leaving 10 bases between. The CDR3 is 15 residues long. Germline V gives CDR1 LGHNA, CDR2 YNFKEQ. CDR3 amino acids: CASSQAQGTNTEAFF. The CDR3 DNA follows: TGTGCCAGCAGCCAAGCCCAGGGGACGAACACTGAAGCTTTCTTT.

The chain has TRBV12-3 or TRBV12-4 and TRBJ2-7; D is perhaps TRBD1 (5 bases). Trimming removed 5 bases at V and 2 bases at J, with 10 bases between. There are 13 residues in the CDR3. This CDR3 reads CASSKGHTYEQYF. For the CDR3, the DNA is TGTGCCAGCAGTAAAGGACATACCTACGAGCAGTACTTC.

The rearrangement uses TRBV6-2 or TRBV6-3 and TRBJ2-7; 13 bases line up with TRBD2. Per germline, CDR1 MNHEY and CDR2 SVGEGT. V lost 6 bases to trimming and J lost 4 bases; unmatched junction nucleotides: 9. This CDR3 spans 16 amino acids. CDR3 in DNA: TGTGCCAGCAGCCGGACTAGCGGGAGTCTTTTATACGAGCAGTACTTC. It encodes CASSRTSGSLLYEQYF.

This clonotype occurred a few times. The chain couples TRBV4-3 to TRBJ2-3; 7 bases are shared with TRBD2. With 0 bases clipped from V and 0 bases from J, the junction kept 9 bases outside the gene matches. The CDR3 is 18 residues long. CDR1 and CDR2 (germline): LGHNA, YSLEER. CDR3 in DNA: TGCGCCAGCAGCCAAGAGGGGGGGTCGGGGGATAGCACAGATACGCAGTATTTT. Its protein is CASSQEGGSGDSTDTQYF.

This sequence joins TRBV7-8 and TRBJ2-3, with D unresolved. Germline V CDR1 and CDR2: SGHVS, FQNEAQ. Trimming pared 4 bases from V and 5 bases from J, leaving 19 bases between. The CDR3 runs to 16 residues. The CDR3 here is CASSWSGVGIRDTQYF. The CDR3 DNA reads TGTGCCAGCAGCTGGTCTGGGGTGGGCATTAGAGATACGCAGTATTTT.

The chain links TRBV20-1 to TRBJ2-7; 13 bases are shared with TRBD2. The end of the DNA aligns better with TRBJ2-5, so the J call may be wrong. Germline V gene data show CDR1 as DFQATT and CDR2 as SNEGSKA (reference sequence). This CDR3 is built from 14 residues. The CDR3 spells CSGETSGGSETQYF. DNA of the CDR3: TGCAGTGGCGAGACTAGCGGGGGGAGCGAGACCCAGTACTTC.

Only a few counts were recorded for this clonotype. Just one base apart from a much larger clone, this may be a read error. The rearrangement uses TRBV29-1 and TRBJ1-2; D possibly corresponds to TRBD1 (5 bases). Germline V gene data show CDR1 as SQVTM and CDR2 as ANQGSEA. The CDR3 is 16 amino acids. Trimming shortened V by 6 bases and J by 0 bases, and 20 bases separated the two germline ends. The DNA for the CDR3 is TGCAGCGTGGAACGCATGAGACAGACTACTAACTATGGCTACACCTTC. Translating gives CSVERMRQTTNYGYTF.

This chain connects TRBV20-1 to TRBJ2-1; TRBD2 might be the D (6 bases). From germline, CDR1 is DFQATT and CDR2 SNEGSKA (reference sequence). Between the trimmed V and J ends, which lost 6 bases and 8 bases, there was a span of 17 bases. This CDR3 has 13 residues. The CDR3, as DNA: TGCAGTGCCTCAGAGGGAGGTAAGGATGAGCAGTTCTTC. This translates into CSASEGGKDEQFF.

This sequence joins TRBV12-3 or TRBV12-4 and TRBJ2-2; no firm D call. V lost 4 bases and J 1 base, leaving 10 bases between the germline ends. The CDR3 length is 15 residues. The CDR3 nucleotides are TGTGCCAGCAGTTGGCGTTTGGGGAACACCGGGGAGCTGTTTTTT. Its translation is CASSWRLGNTGELFF.

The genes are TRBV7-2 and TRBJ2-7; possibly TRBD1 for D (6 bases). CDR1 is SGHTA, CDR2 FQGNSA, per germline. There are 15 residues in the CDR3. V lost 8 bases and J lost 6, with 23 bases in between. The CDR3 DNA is TGTGCCAGCGGCCTAGAGGTCAGGGGAGTGGGCGAGCAGTACTTC. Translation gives CASGLEVRGVGEQYF.

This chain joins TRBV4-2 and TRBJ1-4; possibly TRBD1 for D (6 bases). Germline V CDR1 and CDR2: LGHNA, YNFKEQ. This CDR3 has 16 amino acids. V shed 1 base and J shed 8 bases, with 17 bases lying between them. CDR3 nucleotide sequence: TGTGCCAGCAGCCAAGCCCAGACCGGGGGCGTGGAAAAACTGTTTTTT. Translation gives CASSQAQTGGVEKLFF.

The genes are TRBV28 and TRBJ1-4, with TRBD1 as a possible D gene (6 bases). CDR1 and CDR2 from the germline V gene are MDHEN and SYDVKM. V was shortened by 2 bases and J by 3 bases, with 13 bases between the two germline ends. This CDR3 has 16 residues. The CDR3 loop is CASSLRQGRANEKLFF. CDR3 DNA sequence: TGTGCCAGCAGTTTACGCCAGGGGAGAGCTAATGAAAAACTGTTTTTT.

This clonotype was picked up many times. The CDR3 protein is CASSIQGGNGYTF. The CDR3 coding sequence is TGCGCCAGCAGCATACAGGGGGGGAATGGCTACACCTTC. The genes are TRBV5-1 and TRBJ1-2; TRBD1 aligns across 8 bases. The CDR3 extends over 13 amino acids. Germline lookup yields CDR1 SGHRS and CDR2 YFSETQ. Trimming cost V 4 bases and J 6 bases; bases outside gene matches: 5.

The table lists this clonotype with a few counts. The CDR3 nucleotides read TGCAGTGCTACCCGACACGCGAACACTGAAGCTTTCTTT. Translating it yields CSATRHANTEAFF. The chain recombines TRBV20-1 with TRBJ1-1; D call uncertain. The CDR3 length is 13 residues. Germline V gives CDR1 DFQATT, CDR2 SNEGSKA (reference sequence). V was shortened by 4 bases and J by 1 base, with 10 bases between the two germline ends.

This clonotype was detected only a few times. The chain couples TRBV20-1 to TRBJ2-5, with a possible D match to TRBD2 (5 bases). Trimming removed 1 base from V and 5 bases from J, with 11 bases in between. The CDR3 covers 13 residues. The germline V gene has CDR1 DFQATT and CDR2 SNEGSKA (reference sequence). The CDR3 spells CSARGTGVETQYF. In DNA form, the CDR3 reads TGCAGTGCTAGAGGGACCGGGGTGGAGACCCAGTACTTC.

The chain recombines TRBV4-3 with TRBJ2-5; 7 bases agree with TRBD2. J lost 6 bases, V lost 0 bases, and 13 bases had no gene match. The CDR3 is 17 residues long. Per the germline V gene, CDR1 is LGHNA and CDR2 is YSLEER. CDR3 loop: CASSQELMAGERKTQYF. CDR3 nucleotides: TGCGCCAGCAGCCAAGAATTGATGGCGGGAGAAAGGAAGACCCAGTACTTC.

The CDR3 reads CASSAGVGNYEQYF. The DNA of the CDR3 is TGTGCCAGCAGCGCGGGTGTTGGGAACTACGAGCAGTACTTC. The rearrangement links TRBV7-2 to TRBJ2-5, with D tentatively TRBD2 (5 bases). The J call may not be correct, given that the DNA end is closer to TRBJ2-7. Germline V gene data show CDR1 as SGHTA and CDR2 as FQGNSA. This CDR3 region has 14 residues.

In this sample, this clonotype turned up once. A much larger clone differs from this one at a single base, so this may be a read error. The CDR3 region has the DNA TGCGCCGGCAGCCAGACAGGTTCCTACGAGCAGTACTTC. Residues: CAGSQTGSYEQYF. The chain couples TRBV10-2 to TRBJ2-7; TRBD1 might be the D (6 bases). The CDR3 spans 13 residues. Germline V gene sequence: CDR1 WSHSY, CDR2 SAAADI.

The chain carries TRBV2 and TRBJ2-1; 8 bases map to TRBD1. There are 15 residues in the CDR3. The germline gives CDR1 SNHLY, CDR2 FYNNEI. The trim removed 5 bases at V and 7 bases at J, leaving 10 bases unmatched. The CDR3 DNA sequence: TGTGCCAGCAGTCCACAGGGGGTAGGCGGAAATGAGCAGTTCTTC. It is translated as CASSPQGVGGNEQFF.

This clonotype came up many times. The CDR3 loop is CASSLTGGHEQYF. CDR3 DNA: TGTGCCAGCAGCTTGACAGGGGGTCACGAGCAGTACTTC. The V call is TRBV5-6, the J call TRBJ2-7, with 8 bases matching TRBD1. The CDR3 runs to 13 residues. V lost 1 base, J lost 5 bases, and 2 bases stayed unmatched. Germline CDR1 and CDR2: SGHDT and YYEEEE.

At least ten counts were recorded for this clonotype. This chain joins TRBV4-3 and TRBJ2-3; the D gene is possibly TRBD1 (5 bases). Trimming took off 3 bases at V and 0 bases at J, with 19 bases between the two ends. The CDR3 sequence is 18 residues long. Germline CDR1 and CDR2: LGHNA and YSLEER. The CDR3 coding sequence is TGCGCCAGCAGCCATGACTCGAAGGACATCCTTAGCACAGATACGCAGTATTTT. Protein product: CASSHDSKDILSTDTQYF.

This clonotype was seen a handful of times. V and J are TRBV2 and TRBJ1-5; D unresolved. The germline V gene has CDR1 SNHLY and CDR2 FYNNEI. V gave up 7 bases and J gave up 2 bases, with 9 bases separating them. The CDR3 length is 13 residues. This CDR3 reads CASTHRRNQPQHF. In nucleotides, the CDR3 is TGTGCCAGCACCCATCGGCGCAATCAGCCCCAGCATTTT.

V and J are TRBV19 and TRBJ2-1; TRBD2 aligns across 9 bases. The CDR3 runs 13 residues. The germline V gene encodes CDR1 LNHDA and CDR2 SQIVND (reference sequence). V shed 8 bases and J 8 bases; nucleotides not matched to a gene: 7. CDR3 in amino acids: CASRLAAFDEQFF. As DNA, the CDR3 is TGTGCCAGTCGACTAGCGGCATTCGATGAGCAGTTCTTC.

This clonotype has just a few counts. The CDR3 loop is CSARGVLASDTQYF. The DNA for the CDR3 is TGCAGTGCTAGAGGGGTCCTAGCGTCGGATACGCAGTATTTT. The chain recombines TRBV20-1 with TRBJ2-3, with a possible D match to TRBD2 (6 bases). The V gene lost 1 base and the J gene lost 6 bases, with 14 bases spanning the gap. CDR3 length equals 14 residues. The germline V gene encodes CDR1 DFQATT and CDR2 SNEGSKA (reference sequence).